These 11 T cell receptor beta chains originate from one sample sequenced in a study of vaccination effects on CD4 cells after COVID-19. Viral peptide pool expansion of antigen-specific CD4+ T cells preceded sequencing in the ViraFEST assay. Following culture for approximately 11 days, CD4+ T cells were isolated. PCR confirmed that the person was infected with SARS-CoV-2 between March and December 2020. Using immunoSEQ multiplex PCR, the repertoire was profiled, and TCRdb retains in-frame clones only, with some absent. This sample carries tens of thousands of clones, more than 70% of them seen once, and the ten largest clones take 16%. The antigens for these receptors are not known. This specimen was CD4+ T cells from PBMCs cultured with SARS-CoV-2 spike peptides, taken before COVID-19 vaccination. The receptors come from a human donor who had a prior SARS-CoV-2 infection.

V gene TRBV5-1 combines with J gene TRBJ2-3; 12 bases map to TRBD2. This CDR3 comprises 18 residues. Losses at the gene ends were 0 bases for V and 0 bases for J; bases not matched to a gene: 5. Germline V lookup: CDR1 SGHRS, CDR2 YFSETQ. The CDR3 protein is CASSLGLAGGISTDTQYF. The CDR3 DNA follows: TGCGCCAGCAGCTTGGGTCTAGCGGGGGGGATAAGCACAGATACGCAGTATTTT.

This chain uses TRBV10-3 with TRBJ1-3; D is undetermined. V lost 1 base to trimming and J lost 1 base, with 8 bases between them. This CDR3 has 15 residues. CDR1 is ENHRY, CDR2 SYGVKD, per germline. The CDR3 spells CAISEFRASGNTIYF. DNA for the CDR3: TGTGCCATCAGTGAGTTTCGGGCGTCTGGAAACACCATATATTTT.

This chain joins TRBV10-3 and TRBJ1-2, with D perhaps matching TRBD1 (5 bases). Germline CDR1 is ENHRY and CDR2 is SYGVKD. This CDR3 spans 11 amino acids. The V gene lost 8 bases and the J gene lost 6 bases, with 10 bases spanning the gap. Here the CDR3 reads CAIGTGDGYTF. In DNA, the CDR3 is TGTGCCATCGGTACGGGGGATGGCTACACCTTC.

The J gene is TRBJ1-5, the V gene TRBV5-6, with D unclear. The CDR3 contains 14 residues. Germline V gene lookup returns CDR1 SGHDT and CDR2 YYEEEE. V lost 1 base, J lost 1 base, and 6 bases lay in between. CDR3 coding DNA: TGTGCCAGCAGCTTGTTGGGGAGCAATCAGCCCCAGCATTTT. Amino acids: CASSLLGSNQPQHF.

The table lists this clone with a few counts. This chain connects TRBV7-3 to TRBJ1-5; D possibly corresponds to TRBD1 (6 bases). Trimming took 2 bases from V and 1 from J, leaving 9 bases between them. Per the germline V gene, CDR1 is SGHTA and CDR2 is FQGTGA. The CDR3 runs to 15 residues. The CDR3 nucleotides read TGTGCCAGCAGCTTATCAGGGGTCAGCAATCAGCCCCAGCATTTT. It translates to CASSLSGVSNQPQHF.

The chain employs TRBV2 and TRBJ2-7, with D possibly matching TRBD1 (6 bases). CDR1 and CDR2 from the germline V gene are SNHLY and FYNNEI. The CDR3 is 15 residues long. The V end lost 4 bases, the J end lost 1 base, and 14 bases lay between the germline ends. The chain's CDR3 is CASSVGQGMSYEQYF. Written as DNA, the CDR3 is TGTGCCAGCAGTGTGGGTCAGGGGATGTCCTACGAGCAGTACTTC.

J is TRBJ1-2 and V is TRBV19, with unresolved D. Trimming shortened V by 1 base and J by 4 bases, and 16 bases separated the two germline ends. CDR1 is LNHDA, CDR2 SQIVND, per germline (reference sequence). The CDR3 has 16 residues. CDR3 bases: TGTGCCAGTAGTATAGTTGGCACAGTATCTACCTATGGCTACACCTTC. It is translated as CASSIVGTVSTYGYTF.

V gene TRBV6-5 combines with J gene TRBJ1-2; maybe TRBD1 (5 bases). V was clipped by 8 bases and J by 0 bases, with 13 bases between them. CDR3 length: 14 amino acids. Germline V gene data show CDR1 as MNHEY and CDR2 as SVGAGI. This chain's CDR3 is CASVRGSPNYGYTF. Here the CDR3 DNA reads TGTGCCAGCGTTCGGGGCTCCCCTAACTATGGCTACACCTTC.

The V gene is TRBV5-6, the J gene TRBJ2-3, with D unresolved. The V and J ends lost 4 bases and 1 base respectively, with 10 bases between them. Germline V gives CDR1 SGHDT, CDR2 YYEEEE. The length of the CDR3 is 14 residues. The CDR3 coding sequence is TGTGCCAGCAGCCGTACCGGCCGCACAGATACGCAGTATTTT. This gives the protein CASSRTGRTDTQYF.

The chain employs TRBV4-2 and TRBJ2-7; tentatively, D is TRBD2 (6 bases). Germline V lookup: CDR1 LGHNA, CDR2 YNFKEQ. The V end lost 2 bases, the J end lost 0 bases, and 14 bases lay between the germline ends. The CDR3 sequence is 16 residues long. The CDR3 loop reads CASSQTPGLSSYEQYF. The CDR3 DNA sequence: TGTGCCAGCAGCCAAACTCCGGGACTTAGCTCCTACGAGCAGTACTTC.

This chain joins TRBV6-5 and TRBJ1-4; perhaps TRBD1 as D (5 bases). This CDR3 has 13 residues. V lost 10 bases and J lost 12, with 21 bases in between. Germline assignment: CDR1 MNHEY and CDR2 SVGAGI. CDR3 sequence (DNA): TGTGCCACATCTGGGACGTCCAGTCGAGAACTGTTTTTT. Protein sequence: CATSGTSSRELFF.